This TCR beta chain was captured in a study of identical twins (dated by TCRdb to about 2016). Turning to the overall study: To test whether fetal clonotypes persist, the study used deep sequencing on TCR alpha and beta repertoires from monozygotic twins, unrelated adults of various ages, and cord blood. To rule out contamination, the twin experiments were replicated at different times with different library preparation protocols. Overall study outcomes, separate from this receptor: Recombination models systematically underestimated out-of-frame TCR alpha sharing in monozygotic twins but agreed with sharing between unrelated individuals. Zero-insertion analyses could be partly confounded by invariant T cells such as MAIT and iNKT, although diverse VJ usage argued against such confounding for most clonotypes. Compared with coincidental sharing between unrelated individuals, an excess of low generation-probability sequences was observed among out-of-frame TCR alpha sequences shared between twins. Abundant cord blood beta clonotypes had fewer insertions, young adult naive repertoires showed a similar but weaker trend, and memory repertoires showed no such trend. Because the same donors could not be followed over many years, the conclusions depended on cross-sectional statistical analysis. Excess twin sharing in beta out-of-frame sequences was weaker because fewer shared sequences lowered the signal-to-noise ratio.

Worth noting for this clonotype: Its antigen target is currently unknown. Per-base quality was not reported, and no clone a single base away is much larger than it.

The CDR3, from cysteine to phenylalanine, totals 16 residues. CDR3 DNA only is kept here, 48 bases in frame from base 1. Relative to germline, V is 1 base shorter and J is 5 bases shorter, with 17 bases between their ends. Library preparation was by 5' RACE. Sequenced using an Illumina HiSeq 2000. A universal primer binding site was introduced by template switching, and a unique molecular identifier was present in the final cDNA, enabling accurate counting of TCR cDNA molecules. Specific primers in the conserved constant-segment region were used to synthesize first-strand cDNA for TCR alpha and beta chains. Each cDNA library was double barcoded, with a SMART-Mk sample barcode plus Illumina barcodes, to control for contamination. TruSeq adapter sequences and Illumina sample barcodes were added in two successive PCR steps. TCR alpha and beta cDNA libraries were sequenced on the Illumina HiSeq platform with custom primers. Per the authors' processing: Raw reads were processed with MiGEC to extract unique molecular identifiers, and MiXCR was used to determine CDR3 positions. For each individual, recombination models were inferred using an EM algorithm with the repgenHMM and IGoR tools. Shared clonotypes were analyzed with the tcR package in R, and sharing was normalized by the product of cloneset sizes. To study raw recombination without the effects of thymic and clonal selection, out-of-frame nonproductive sequences were analyzed. TCRdb trimmed the raw reads at Q25, called clones with MiXCR and kept productive beta chains. Rows merge per CDR3 protein into single entries with the most common DNA and genes. These V and J calls are TCRdb output, not the study's own analysis. The sample table records just under 550,000 distinct CDR3 sequences; nearly 15% of these occur just once. The ten largest clones add up to 0.35% to 0.45% of the sample.

Every donor was a healthy Caucasian. Three pairs of female monozygotic twins, all aged about 18 to 30 years, made up the twin cohort. Positive isolation kits from Invitrogen were used to isolate CD4+ and CD8+ T cell populations. These same data were also listed under a study on yellow fever vaccine responses in identical twins. From the second report: According to the authors, the vaccine-induced T cell response in identical twins seemed to be partly convergent and partly specific to each individual. In the study, vaccine-responding T cell clones were precisely tracked in identical twins.

The receptor chain draws on TRBV12-3 or TRBV12-4 and TRBJ2-5; TRBD1 might be the D gene, on 6 matching bases. The specimen was CD4+ T cells sorted from blood. The sequence came from a woman aged 18-29 years in good health. CDR3 reads: CASSLGLRKGVETQYF. The bases read TGTGCCAGCAGTTTAGGGTTGCGAAAGGGGGTTGAGACCCAGTACTTC.